This TCR beta chain was recorded in a study of cytomegalovirus exposure and HLA in healthy donors. Turning to the study itself: Around 89 million unique TCRs from HLA-typed donors made up an early data release. Most genotyped donors, 81% of fewer than 400, had Caucasian-associated genetic ancestry.

PCR amplification relied on 60 Vbeta primers (plus 13 Jbeta primers). Only in-frame clones appear in the TCRdb table, and some are missing; sequencing was by immunoSEQ multiplex PCR. In the table there are over 150,000 clones, roughly 81% of which are singletons. V was clipped by 8 bases and J by 2 bases, with 11 bases between them. The germline gives CDR1 MNHNS, CDR2 SASEGT. This CDR3 has 13 residues. Sequencing input: PBMCs. This receptor was obtained from a girl aged 10-17 years in good health and CMV-seropositive. The V call is TRBV6-1, the J call TRBJ2-3; no definite D call. The CDR3 spells CASRAVPTDTQYF. The CDR3 nucleotides are TGTGCCAGCCGTGCGGTACCCACAGATACGCAGTATTTT.